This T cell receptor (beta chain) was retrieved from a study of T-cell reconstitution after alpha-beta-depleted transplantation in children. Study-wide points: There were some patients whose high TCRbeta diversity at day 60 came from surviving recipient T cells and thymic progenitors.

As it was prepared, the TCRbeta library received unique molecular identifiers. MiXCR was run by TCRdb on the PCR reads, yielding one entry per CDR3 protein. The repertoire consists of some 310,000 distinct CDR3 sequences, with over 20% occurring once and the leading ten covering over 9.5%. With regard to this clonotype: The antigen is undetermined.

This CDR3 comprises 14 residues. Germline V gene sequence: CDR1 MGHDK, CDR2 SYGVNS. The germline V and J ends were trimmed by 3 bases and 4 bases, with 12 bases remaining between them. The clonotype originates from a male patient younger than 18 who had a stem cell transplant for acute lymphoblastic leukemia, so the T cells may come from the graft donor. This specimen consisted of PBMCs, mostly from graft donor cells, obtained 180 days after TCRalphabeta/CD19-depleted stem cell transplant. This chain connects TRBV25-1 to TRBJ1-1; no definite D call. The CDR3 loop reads CASSETGRGTEAFF. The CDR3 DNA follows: TGTGCCAGCAGTGAGACTGGACGGGGCACTGAAGCTTTCTTT.